The 15 T cell receptor beta chains in this list originate from one sample, sequenced in a study of T cell responses to AZD1222 COVID-19 vaccine (dated by TCRdb to about 2021). The sample's time point label is to be understood as: about 28 days (+/-7) after the second vaccine dose. Libraries were made using the immunoSEQ multiplex PCR assay. The clones in this table, taken by TCRdb from immuneACCESS, are in-frame only. Not every clone is retained; where verified, under half of the shortfall comes from an unresolved V gene, and the cause of the rest is unknown. Counted in this sample were about 180,000 clones; 80% to 95% of them appeared once. About 1.9% of the sample comes from the top ten. This specimen was peripheral blood, taken 28 days after the second AZD1222 dose. These receptors all come from an adult who received the AZD1222 COVID-19 vaccine.

J is TRBJ1-6 and V is TRBV19; D gene uncertain. Germline V gives CDR1 LNHDA, CDR2 SQIVND (reference sequence). Trimming left V 4 bases short and J 5 bases short, with 6 bases between. This CDR3 has 13 residues. The CDR3 reads CASSNPNNSPLHF. The DNA for the CDR3 is TGTGCCAGTAGTAACCCCAATAATTCACCCCTCCACTTT. The full variable domain, with the rest looked up from reference TRBV19 and TRBJ1-6, is DGGITQSPKYLFRKEGQNVTLSCEQNLNHDAMYWYRQDPGQGLRLIYYSQIVNDFQKGDIAEGYSVSREKKESFPLTVTSAQKNPTAFYLCASSNPNNSPLHFGNGTRLTVT.

The rearrangement links TRBV2 to TRBJ1-1, with a weak D call TRBD1 (5 bases). The CDR3 covers 12 residues. The ends were cut back, 7 bases at V and 5 bases at J, with 11 bases in the middle. Germline CDR1 and CDR2: SNHLY and FYNNEI. CDR3 protein: CASKRDLTEAFF. Written as DNA, the CDR3 is TGTGCCAGCAAGAGGGACCTGACTGAAGCTTTCTTT.

The table lists this clone with a count of one. This chain uses TRBV6-5 with TRBJ2-7, with 7 bases lining up with TRBD1. Germline values: CDR1 MNHEY, CDR2 SVGAGI. Trimming at V came to 2 bases and at J to 6 bases, leaving 10 bases not matched to a gene. This CDR3 is built from 15 residues. Here the CDR3 reads CASSYPPGQAGEQYF. DNA for the CDR3: TGTGCCAGCAGTTACCCTCCCGGACAGGCGGGCGAGCAGTACTTC.

This clone was observed a handful of times. This chain uses TRBV19 with TRBJ1-2, with D unresolved. Germline V gene sequence: CDR1 LNHDA, CDR2 SQIVND (reference sequence). V was shortened by 4 bases and J by 7 bases, with 13 bases between the two germline ends. This CDR3 region has 13 residues. The CDR3 DNA sequence: TGTGCCAGTAGTACCCACCTAACGGGTGGCTACACCTTC. It translates to CASSTHLTGGYTF.

The rearrangement uses TRBV18 and TRBJ2-1, with TRBD1 as a possible D gene (7 bases). Trimming pared 4 bases from V and 7 bases from J, leaving 14 bases between. The CDR3 is made up of 14 amino acids. The V gene's germline CDR1 is KGHSH and CDR2 LQKENI. CDR3 sequence (DNA): TGTGCCAGCTCACAAGGACAGGAGGGGAATGAGCAGTTCTTC. This gives the protein CASSQGQEGNEQFF.

The rearrangement links TRBV7-2 to TRBJ1-4, with D uncertain. There are 15 residues in the CDR3. The V gene's germline CDR1 is SGHTA and CDR2 FQGNSA. V was cut by 0 bases and J by 5 bases, with 10 bases left in between. CDR3 bases: TGTGCCAGCAGCTTAGCGCGGCAAACAAATGAAAAACTGTTTTTT. This codes for CASSLARQTNEKLFF.

The CDR3 nucleotides are TGTGCCAGCAGTGACTTAGGGACACTGAACACTGAAGCTTTCTTT. As protein: CASSDLGTLNTEAFF. The V and J genes are TRBV2 and TRBJ1-1; D perhaps matches TRBD1 (6 bases). The length of the CDR3 is 15 residues. The germline V and J ends were trimmed by 3 bases and 0 bases, with 11 bases remaining between them. Germline CDR1 reads SNHLY; CDR2 reads FYNNEI.

This sequence joins TRBV6-4 and TRBJ2-3; D is perhaps TRBD2 (6 bases). The CDR3 consists of 15 residues. V was trimmed by 3 bases and J by 0 bases, leaving 10 bases between them. Germline values: CDR1 MRHNA, CDR2 SNTAGT. CDR3 loop: CASSEGAGSTDTQYF. CDR3 nucleotide sequence: TGTGCCAGCAGTGAGGGCGCGGGAAGCACAGATACGCAGTATTTT.

This rearrangement joins TRBV7-9 to TRBJ2-1, with 8 nucleotides matching TRBD2. From germline, CDR1 is SEHNR and CDR2 FQNEAQ (reference sequence). The CDR3 sequence is 11 residues long. Germline trimming cut 4 bases from V and 12 bases from J; bases unmatched to any gene: 2. The CDR3 region has the DNA TGTGCCAGCAGCTCGGGAGGGCCGCAGTTCTTC. It is translated as CASSSGGPQFF.

The rearrangement links TRBV28 to TRBJ2-3; no reliable D call. The CDR3 is made up of 12 amino acids. The germline V and J ends were trimmed by 6 bases and 2 bases, with 6 bases remaining between them. CDR1 MDHEN and CDR2 SYDVKM come from the germline V gene. The CDR3, as DNA: TGTGCCAGCAGAGGATCCACAGATACGCAGTATTTT. Translated: CASRGSTDTQYF.

The J gene is TRBJ2-7, the V gene TRBV7-9; D possibly matches TRBD1 or TRBD2 (6 bases each). V lost 5 bases and J lost 2, with 16 bases in between. The germline V gene has CDR1 SEHNR and CDR2 FQNEAQ (reference sequence). This CDR3 comprises 15 residues. The CDR3 is CASSDLKGGPYEQYF. Written as DNA, the CDR3 is TGTGCCAGCAGCGACTTAAAGGGGGGACCCTACGAGCAGTACTTC. Full variable domain (remainder filled in from reference TRBV7-9 and TRBJ2-7): DTGVSQNPRHKITKRGQNVTFRCDPISEHNRLYWYRQTLGQGPEFLTYFQNEAQLEKSRLLSDRFSAERPKGSFSTLEIQRTEQGDSAMYLCASSDLKGGPYEQYFGPGTRLTVT.

The gene calls are TRBV6-4 and TRBJ2-3, with TRBD1 matching over 8 bases. The CDR3 runs 16 residues. Trimming took 0 bases from V and 5 from J; bases not matched to a gene: 7. CDR1 is MRHNA and CDR2 is SNTAGT in the germline V gene. CDR3 sequence (DNA): TGTGCCAGCAGTGACTCTTGGACAGGGCAGATAGATACGCAGTATTTT. Residues: CASSDSWTGQIDTQYF.

Only one count was recorded for this clone. This sequence joins TRBV13 and TRBJ2-7, with a tentative D call TRBD1 (6 bases). With 3 bases removed from V and 6 bases from J, the gap between germline ends came to 15 bases. Germline V gene sequence: CDR1 PRHDT, CDR2 FYEKMQ (reference sequence). The CDR3 spans 14 residues. CDR3 coding DNA: TGTGCCAGCAGCTTCTCCGTGAACAGGGCCGAGCAGTACTTC. This sequence encodes CASSFSVNRAEQYF.

The table lists this clone with a count of one. The J gene is TRBJ2-2, the V gene TRBV9; 11 positions match TRBD1. CDR3 length: 17 residues. The V gene's germline CDR1 is SGDLS and CDR2 YYNGEE. J gave up 3 bases and V 4 bases, and 8 bases lay outside the gene matches. The CDR3 nucleotides are TGTGCCAGCAGCCCGAGGACAGGGGGCGGGTACACCGGGGAGCTGTTTTTT. It is translated as CASSPRTGGGYTGELFF. Together with reference TRBV9 and TRBJ2-2, the CDR3 gives the full variable domain: DSGVTQTPKHLITATGQRVTLRCSPRSGDLSVYWYQQSLDQGLQFLIQYYNGEERAKGNILERFSAQQFPDLHSELNLSSLELGDSALYFCASSPRTGGGYTGELFFGEGSRLTVL.

V gene TRBV19 combines with J gene TRBJ1-4, with D tentatively TRBD1 (5 bases). The V end was cut by 5 bases, the J end by 10 bases, with 20 bases between. This CDR3 comprises 15 residues. The germline V gene encodes CDR1 LNHDA and CDR2 SQIVND (reference sequence). The DNA of the CDR3 is TGTGCCAGTAGTCTCCAGGGTCGAGAAGGTGGAAAACTGTTTTTT. Translated, it gives CASSLQGREGGKLFF.